What follows are 5 T cell receptor beta chains derived from one specimen sequenced in a study of T cell responses to AZD1222 COVID-19 vaccine. TCRdb's copy holds only in-frame clones and misses some; the assay was immunoSEQ multiplex PCR. The sample has some 100,000 clones; roughly nine tenths are singletons. The source material was peripheral blood, sampled on day 0 of AZD1222 vaccination. The receptors derive from an adult in good health.

This rearrangement joins TRBV11-3 to TRBJ2-1, with TRBD2 matching over 13 bases. CDR1 is SGHNT and CDR2 is YENEEA in the germline V gene. V was pared by 5 bases and J by 5 bases, with 3 bases of the junction left unmatched. The CDR3 extends over 15 amino acids. The CDR3 loop reads CASSPGTSGNNEQFF. The CDR3 DNA reads TGTGCCAGCAGCCCCGGGACTAGCGGGAACAATGAGCAGTTCTTC.

J is TRBJ2-3 and V is TRBV4-1; D ambiguous. Germline V gene sequence: CDR1 MGHRA, CDR2 YSYEKL. The CDR3 runs to 17 residues. V was trimmed by 0 bases and J by 5 bases, leaving 18 bases between them. The CDR3 nucleotides read TGCGCCAGCAGCCAAGATGGGTTAGGGCAGTCCCAAGATACGCAGTATTTT. Its translation is CASSQDGLGQSQDTQYF.

The V gene is TRBV5-1, the J gene TRBJ2-3; 16 bases match TRBD2. The CDR3 extends over 17 amino acids. Germline V lookup: CDR1 SGHRS, CDR2 YFSETQ. J gave up 3 bases and V 1 base, and 2 bases lay outside the gene matches. CDR3 amino acids: CASSLSGLAGGTDTQYF. DNA of the CDR3: TGCGCCAGCAGCTTGTCGGGACTAGCGGGGGGGACAGATACGCAGTATTTT.

J is TRBJ1-3 and V is TRBV30; D is unclear. The CDR3 runs 14 residues. Germline V gene data show CDR1 as GTSNPN and CDR2 as SVGIG (reference sequence). The germline V and J ends were trimmed by 0 bases and 7 bases, with 13 bases remaining between them. CDR3 sequence: CAWSVKGRRNTIYF. The CDR3 nucleotides are TGTGCCTGGAGTGTAAAAGGGCGAAGGAACACCATATATTTT.

The gene calls are TRBV7-2 and TRBJ2-3, with TRBD2 identical over 8 bases. V was pared by 1 base and J by 5 bases, with 11 bases of the junction left unmatched. Germline loops: CDR1 SGHTA, CDR2 FQGNSA. This CDR3 comprises 17 residues. The CDR3: CASSLVASGRGEDTQYF. The CDR3 coding sequence is TGTGCCAGCAGCTTAGTAGCATCCGGGAGGGGCGAAGATACGCAGTATTTT.